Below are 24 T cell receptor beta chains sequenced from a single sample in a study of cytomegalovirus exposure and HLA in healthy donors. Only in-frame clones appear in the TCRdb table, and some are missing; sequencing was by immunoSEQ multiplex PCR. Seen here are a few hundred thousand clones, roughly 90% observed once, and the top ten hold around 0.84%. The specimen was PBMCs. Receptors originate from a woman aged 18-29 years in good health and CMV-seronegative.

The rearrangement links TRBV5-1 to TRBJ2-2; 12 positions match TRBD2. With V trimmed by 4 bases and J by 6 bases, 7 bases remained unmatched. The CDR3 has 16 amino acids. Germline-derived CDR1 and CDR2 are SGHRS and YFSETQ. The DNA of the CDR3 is TGCGCCAGCAGCGCGAGACTAGCGGGAGTCCCCGGGGAGCTGTTTTTT. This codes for CASSARLAGVPGELFF.

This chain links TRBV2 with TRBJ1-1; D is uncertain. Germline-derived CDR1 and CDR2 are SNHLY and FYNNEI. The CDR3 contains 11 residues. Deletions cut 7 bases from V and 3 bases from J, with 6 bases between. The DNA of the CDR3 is TGTGCCAGCAAGAGGGACACTGAAGCTTTCTTT. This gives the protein CASKRDTEAFF.

CDR3 in amino acids: CASSSGGTGELFF. The CDR3 region has the DNA TGCGCCAGCAGCTCCGGGGGGACCGGGGAGCTGTTTTTT. The rearrangement links TRBV5-1 to TRBJ2-2; 7 positions match TRBD2. Trimming cost V 3 bases and J 5 bases; bases outside gene matches: 1. The germline V gene has CDR1 SGHRS and CDR2 YFSETQ. The CDR3 is made up of 13 amino acids.

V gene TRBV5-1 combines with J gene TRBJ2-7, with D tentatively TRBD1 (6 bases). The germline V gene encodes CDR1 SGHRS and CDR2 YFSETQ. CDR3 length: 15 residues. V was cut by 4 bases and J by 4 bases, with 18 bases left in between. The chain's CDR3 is CASSQDTGKIYEQYF. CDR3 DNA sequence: TGCGCCAGCAGCCAAGATACAGGGAAGATATACGAGCAGTACTTC.

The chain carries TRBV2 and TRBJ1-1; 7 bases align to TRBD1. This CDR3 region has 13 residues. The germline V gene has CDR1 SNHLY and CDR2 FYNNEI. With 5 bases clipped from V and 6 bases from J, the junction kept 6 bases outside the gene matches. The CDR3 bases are TGTGCCAGCAGTAACAGGGGTTTCGCTGAAGCTTTCTTT. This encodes CASSNRGFAEAFF.

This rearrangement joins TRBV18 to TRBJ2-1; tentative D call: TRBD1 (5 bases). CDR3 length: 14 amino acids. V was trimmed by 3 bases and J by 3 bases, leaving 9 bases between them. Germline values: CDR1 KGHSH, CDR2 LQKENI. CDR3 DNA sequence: TGTGCCAGCTCACCTTCCAGGGACTACAATGAGCAGTTCTTC. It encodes CASSPSRDYNEQFF.

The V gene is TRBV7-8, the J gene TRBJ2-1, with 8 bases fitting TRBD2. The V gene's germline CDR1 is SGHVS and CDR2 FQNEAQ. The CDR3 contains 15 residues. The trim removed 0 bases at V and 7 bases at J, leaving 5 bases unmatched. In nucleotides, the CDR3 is TGTGCCAGCAGCTTAGCGCAACCTAGCGGGAATGAGCAGTTCTTC. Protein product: CASSLAQPSGNEQFF.

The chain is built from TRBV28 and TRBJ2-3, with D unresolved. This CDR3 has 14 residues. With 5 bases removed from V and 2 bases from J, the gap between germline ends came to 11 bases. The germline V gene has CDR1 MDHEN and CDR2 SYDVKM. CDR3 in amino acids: CASSESEYTDTQYF. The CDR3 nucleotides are TGTGCCAGCAGTGAAAGCGAATACACAGATACGCAGTATTTT.

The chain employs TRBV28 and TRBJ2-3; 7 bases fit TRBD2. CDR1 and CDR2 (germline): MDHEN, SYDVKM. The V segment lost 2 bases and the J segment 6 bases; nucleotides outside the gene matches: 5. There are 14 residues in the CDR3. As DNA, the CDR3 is TGTGCCAGCAGTTTAGCGGGAGAAAAGGATACGCAGTATTTT. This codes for CASSLAGEKDTQYF.

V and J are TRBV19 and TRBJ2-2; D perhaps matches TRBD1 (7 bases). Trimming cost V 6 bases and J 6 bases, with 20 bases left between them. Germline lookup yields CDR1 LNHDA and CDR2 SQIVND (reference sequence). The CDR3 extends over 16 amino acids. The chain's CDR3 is CASRAGQLSLAGELFF. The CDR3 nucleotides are TGTGCCAGTAGGGCGGGACAGCTGAGTCTTGCCGGGGAGCTGTTTTTT.

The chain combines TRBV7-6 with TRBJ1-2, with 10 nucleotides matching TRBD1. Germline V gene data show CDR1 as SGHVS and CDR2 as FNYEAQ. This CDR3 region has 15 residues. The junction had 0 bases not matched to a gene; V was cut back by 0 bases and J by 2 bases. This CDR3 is CASSLAGQGNYGYTF. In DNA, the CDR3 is TGTGCCAGCAGCTTAGCGGGACAGGGGAACTATGGCTACACCTTC.

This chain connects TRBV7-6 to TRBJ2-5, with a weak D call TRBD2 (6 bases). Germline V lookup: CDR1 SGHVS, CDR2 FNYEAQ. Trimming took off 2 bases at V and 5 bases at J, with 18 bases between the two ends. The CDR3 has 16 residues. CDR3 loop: CASSLLVTGALETQYF. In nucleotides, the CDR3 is TGTGCCAGCAGCTTATTGGTCACGGGAGCTCTGGAGACCCAGTACTTC.

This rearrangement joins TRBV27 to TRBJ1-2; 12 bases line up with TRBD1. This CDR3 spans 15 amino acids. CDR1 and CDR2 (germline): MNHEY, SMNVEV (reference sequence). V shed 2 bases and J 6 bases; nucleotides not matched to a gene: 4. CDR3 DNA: TGTGCCAGCAGTTTAGTGGGACAGGGGGCGCATGGCTACACCTTC. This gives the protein CASSLVGQGAHGYTF.

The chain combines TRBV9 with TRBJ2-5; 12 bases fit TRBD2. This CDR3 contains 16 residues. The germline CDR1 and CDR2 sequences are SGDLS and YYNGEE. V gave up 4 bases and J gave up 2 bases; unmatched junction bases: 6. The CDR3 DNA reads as TGTGCCAGCAGCCTCGGACTAGCGGGGAATCAAGAGACCCAGTACTTC. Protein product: CASSLGLAGNQETQYF.

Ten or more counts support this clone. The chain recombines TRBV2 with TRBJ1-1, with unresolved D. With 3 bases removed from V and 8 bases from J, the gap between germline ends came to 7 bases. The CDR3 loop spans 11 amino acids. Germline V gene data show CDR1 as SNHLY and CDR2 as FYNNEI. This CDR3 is CASSDAVEAFF. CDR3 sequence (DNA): TGTGCCAGCAGTGACGCGGTCGAAGCTTTCTTT. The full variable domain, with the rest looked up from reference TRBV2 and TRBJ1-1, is EPEVTQTPSHQVTQMGQEVILRCVPISNHLYFYWYRQILGQKVEFLVSFYNNEISEKSEIFDDQFSVERPDGSNFTLKIRSTKLEDSAMYFCASSDAVEAFFGQGTRLTVV.

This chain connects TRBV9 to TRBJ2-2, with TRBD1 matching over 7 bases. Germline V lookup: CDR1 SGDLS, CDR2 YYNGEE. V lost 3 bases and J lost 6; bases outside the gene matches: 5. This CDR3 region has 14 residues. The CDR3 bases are TGTGCCAGCAGCGCCACAGGGGCCGCCGGGGAGCTGTTTTTT. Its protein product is CASSATGAAGELFF.

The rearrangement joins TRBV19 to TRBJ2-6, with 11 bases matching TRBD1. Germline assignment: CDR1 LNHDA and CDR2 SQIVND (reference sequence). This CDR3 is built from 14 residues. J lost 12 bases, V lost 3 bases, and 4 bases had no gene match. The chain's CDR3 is CASSIPGQGGVLTF. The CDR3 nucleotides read TGTGCCAGTAGTATCCCGGGACAGGGGGGCGTCCTGACTTTC. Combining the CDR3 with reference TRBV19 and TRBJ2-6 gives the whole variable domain DGGITQSPKYLFRKEGQNVTLSCEQNLNHDAMYWYRQDPGQGLRLIYYSQIVNDFQKGDIAEGYSVSREKKESFPLTVTSAQKNPTAFYLCASSIPGQGGVLTFGAGSRLTVL.

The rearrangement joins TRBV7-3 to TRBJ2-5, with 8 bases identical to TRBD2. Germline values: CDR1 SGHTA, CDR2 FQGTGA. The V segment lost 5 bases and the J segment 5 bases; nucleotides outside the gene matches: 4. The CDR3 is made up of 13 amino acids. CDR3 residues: CASSMTSEETQYF. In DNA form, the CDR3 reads TGTGCCAGCAGCATGACTAGCGAGGAGACCCAGTACTTC.

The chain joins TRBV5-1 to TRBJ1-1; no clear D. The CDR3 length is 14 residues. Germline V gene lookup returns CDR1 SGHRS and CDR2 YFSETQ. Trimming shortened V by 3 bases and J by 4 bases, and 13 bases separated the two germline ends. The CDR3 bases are TGCGCCAGCAGCTCACCCACAAGCGGCACTGAAGCTTTCTTT. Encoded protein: CASSSPTSGTEAFF.

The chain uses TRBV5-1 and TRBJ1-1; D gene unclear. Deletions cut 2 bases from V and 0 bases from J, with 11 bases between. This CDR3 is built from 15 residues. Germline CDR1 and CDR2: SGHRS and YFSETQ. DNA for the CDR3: TGCGCCAGCAGCTTAACAGTGTTCATGAACACTGAAGCTTTCTTT. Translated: CASSLTVFMNTEAFF.

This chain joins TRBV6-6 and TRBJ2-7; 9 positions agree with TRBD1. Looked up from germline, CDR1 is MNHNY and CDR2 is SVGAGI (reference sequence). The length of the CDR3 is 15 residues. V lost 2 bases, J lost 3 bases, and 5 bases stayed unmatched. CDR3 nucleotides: TGTGCCAGCAGTTACATACAGGGGGCGATCTACGAGCAGTACTTC. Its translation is CASSYIQGAIYEQYF.

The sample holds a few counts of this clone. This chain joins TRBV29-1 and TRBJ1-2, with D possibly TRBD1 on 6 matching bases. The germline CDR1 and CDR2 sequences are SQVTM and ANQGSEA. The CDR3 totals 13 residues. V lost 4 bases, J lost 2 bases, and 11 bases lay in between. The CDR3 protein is CSVASDRNYGYTF. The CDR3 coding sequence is TGCAGCGTTGCCTCGGACAGAAACTATGGCTACACCTTC.

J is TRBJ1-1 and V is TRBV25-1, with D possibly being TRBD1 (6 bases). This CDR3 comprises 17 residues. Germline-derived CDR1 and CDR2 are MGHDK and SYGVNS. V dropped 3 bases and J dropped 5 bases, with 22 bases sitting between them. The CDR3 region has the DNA TGTGCCAGCAGTGATGTTAGGGGGTTGGTTAAGAGGACTGAAGCTTTCTTT. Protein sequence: CASSDVRGLVKRTEAFF.

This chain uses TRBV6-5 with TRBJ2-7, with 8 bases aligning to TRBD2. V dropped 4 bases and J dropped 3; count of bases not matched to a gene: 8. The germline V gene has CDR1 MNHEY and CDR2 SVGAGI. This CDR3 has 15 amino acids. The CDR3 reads CASSFPGGEGYEQYF. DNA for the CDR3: TGTGCCAGCAGTTTTCCCGGGGGGGAAGGCTACGAGCAGTACTTC.